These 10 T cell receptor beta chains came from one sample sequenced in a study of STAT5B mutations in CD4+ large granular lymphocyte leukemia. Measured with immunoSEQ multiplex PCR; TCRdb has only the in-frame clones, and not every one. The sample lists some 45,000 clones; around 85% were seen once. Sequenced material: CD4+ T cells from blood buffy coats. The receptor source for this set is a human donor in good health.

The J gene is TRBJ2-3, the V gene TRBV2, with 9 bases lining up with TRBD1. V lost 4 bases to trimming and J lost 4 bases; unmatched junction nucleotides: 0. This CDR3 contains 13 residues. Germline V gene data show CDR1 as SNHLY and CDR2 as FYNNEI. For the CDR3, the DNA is TGTGCCAGCAGTGGACAGGGGGCAGATACGCAGTATTTT. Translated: CASSGQGADTQYF.

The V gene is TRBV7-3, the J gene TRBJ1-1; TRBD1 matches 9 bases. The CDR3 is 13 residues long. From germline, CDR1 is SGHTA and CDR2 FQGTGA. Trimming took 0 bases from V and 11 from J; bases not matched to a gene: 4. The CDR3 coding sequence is TGTGCCAGCAGCTTAACGGGACAGGGTTATGCTTTCTTT. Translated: CASSLTGQGYAFF. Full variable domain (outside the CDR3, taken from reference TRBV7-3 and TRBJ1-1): GAGVSQTPSNKVTEKGKYVELRCDPISGHTALYWYRQSLGQGPEFLIYFQGTGAADDSGLPNDRFFAVRPEGSVSTLKIQRTERGDSAVYLCASSLTGQGYAFFGQGTRLTVV.

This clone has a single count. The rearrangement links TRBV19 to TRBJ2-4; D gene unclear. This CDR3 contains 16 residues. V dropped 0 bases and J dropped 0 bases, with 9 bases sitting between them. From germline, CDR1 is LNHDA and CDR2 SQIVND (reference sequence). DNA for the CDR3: TGTGCCAGTAGTATAGAGCTGGCGCTAGCCAAAAACATTCAGTACTTC. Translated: CASSIELALAKNIQYF.

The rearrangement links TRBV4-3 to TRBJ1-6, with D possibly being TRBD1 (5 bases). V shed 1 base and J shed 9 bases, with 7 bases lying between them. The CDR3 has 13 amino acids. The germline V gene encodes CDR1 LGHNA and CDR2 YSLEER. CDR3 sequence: CASSQGGTSPLHF. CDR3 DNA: TGCGCCAGCAGCCAAGGAGGGACTTCACCCCTCCACTTT.

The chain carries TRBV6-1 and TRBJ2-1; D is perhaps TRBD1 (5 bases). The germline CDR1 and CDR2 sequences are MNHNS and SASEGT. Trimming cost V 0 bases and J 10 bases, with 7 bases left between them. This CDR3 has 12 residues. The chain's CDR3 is CASSEARQEQFF. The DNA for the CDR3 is TGTGCCAGCAGTGAAGCAAGACAGGAGCAGTTCTTC.

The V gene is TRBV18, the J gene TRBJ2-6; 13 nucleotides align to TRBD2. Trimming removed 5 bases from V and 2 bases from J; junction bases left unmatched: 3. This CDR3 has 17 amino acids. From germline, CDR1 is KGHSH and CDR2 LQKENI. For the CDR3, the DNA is TGTGCCAGCTCATTGGGGACTAGCGGGACTGGGGCCAACGTCCTGACTTTC. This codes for CASSLGTSGTGANVLTF.

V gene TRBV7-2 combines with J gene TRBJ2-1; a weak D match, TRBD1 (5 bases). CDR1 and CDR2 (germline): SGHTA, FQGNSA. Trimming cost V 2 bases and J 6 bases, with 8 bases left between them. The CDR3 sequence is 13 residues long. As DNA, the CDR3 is TGTGCCAGCAGCTTAAGCAGGGTCAATGAGCAGTTCTTC. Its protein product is CASSLSRVNEQFF.

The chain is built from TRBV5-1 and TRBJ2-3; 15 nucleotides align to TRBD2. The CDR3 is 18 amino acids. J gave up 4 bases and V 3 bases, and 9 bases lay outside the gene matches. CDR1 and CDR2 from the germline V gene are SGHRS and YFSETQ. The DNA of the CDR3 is TGCGCCAGCAGCTACTCCGGGACTAGCGGGAGGATTGCAGATACGCAGTATTTT. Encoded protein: CASSYSGTSGRIADTQYF. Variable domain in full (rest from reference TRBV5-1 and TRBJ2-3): KAGVTQTPRYLIKTRGQQVTLSCSPISGHRSVSWYQQTPGQGLQFLFEYFSETQRNKGNFPGRFSGRQFSNSRSEMNVSTLELGDSALYLCASSYSGTSGRIADTQYFGPGTRLTVL.

The CDR3 DNA follows: TGTGCCAGCAGTAAAACGCTTAGCGGGAGTGACGAGCAGTACTTC. Residues: CASSKTLSGSDEQYF. The genes are TRBV6-5 and TRBJ2-7; 9 bases are a match to TRBD2. The CDR3 totals 15 residues. Germline CDR1 MNHEY, CDR2 SVGAGI. The junction had 10 bases not matched to a gene; V was cut back by 5 bases and J by 5 bases.

CDR3 nucleotides: TGCGCCAGCAGCCAGGGGAGAGGAGAGACCCAGTACTTC. Translated, it gives CASSQGRGETQYF. The rearrangement links TRBV4-1 to TRBJ2-5; a possible D gene is TRBD2 (5 bases). The CDR3 loop spans 13 amino acids. Germline-derived CDR1 and CDR2 are MGHRA and YSYEKL. Between the trimmed V and J ends, which lost 3 bases and 4 bases, there was a span of 9 bases.